These T cell receptor beta chains were read from a single sample in a study of blood T cell repertoires in COVID-19. Profiling relied on immunoSEQ multiplex PCR, and the TCRdb table lists in-frame clones only, not all of them. The top ten clones hold roughly 8% of a sample with 110,000 to 150,000 clones, 81% of them seen once. Sequences were obtained from peripheral blood. The receptors here all came from a human donor in a cohort sampled during active COVID-19. The CDR3 runs from the conserved cysteine through the conserved F or W. The D gene is left open where the match is weak. Clone sizes are given selectively: once, few, many, or a class where the clone is expanded.

D,size,V,J,DNA,CDR3
TRBD1,.,TRBV5-1,TRBJ1-1,TGCGCCAGCCAAAGACAGGGTAACACTGAAGCTTTCTTT,CASQRQGNTEAFF
TRBD1,.,TRBV9,TRBJ2-6,TGTGCCAGCAGCGTGTCAGGGGGCGCTGGGGCCAACGTCCTGACTTTC,CASSVSGGAGANVLTF
.,.,TRBV7-2,TRBJ2-1,TGTGCCAGCAGCCGGGAGTTGGCCGATTATGAGCAGTTCTTC,CASSRELADYEQFF
.,.,TRBV5-1,TRBJ2-7,TGCGCCAGCAGCTTGGCTCCCGATACTGCCTACGAGCAGTACTTC,CASSLAPDTAYEQYF
.,.,TRBV4-1,TRBJ1-1,TGCGCCAGCAGCCACCAGGCGAGGAACACTGAAGCTTTCTTT,CASSHQARNTEAFF
TRBD1,.,TRBV2,TRBJ1-4,TGTGCCAGCAGACGACAGGGAGTAACTAATGAAAAACTGTTTTTT,CASRRQGVTNEKLFF
TRBD2,.,TRBV7-9,TRBJ2-1,TGTGCCAGCAGCTTAGTCCTAGCGGGAGGCTCCTACAATGAGCAGTTCTTC,CASSLVLAGGSYNEQFF
TRBD2,few,TRBV10-2,TRBJ2-2,TGCGCCAGCGGCGGGGGGGGAACCGGGGAGCTGTTTTTT,CASGGGGTGELFF
.,few,TRBV6-1,TRBJ2-1,TGTGCCAGCAGTGACAGAAACAATGAGCAGTTCTTC,CASSDRNNEQFF
.,once,TRBV7-2,TRBJ2-7,TGTGCCAGCAGCTTAGTCGTCGAGCAGTACTTC,CASSLVVEQYF
.,.,TRBV19,TRBJ1-1,TGTGCCAGTAGTTGGCGGGCGGAGTCGAACACTGAAGCTTTCTTT,CASSWRAESNTEAFF
.,.,TRBV7-2,TRBJ2-7,TGTGCCAGCAGCTTAGCGGGGGGGGCCTCCTACGAGCAGTACTTC,CASSLAGGASYEQYF
.,.,TRBV6-2/TRBV6-3,TRBJ1-1,TGTGCCAGCAGTTACTCGGGAGGGACGGCTTTCTTT,CASSYSGGTAFF
TRBD2,.,TRBV5-1,TRBJ2-5,TGCGCCAGCAGCTACGGGACTAGCGGTCAAGAGACCCAGTACTTC,CASSYGTSGQETQYF